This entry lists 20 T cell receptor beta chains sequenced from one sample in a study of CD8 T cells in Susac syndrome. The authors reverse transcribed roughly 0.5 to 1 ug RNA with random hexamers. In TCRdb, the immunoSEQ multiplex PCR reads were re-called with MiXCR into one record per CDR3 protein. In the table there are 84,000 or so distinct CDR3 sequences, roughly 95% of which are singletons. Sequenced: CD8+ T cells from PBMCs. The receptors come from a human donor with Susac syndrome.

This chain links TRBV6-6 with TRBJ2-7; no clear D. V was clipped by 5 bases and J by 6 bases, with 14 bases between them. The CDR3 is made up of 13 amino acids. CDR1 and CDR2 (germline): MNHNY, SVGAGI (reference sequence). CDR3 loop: CASSPYSKGEQYV. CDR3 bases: TGTGCCAGCAGTCCATACTCAAAAGGCGAGCAGTACGTC.

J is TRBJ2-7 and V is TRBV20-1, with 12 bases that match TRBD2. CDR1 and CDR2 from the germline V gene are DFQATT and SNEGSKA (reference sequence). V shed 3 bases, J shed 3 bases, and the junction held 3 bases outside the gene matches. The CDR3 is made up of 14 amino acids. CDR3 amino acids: CSARTSGGVYEQYV. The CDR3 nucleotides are TGCAGTGCTAGGACTAGCGGGGGAGTCTACGAGCAGTACGTC.

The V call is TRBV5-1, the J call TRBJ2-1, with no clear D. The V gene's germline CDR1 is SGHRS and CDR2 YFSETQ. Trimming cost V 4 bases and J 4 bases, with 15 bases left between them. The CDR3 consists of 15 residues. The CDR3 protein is CASSTEDLMYNEQFF. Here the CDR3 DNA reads TGCGCCAGCAGCACCGAGGACCTGATGTACAATGAGCAGTTCTTC.

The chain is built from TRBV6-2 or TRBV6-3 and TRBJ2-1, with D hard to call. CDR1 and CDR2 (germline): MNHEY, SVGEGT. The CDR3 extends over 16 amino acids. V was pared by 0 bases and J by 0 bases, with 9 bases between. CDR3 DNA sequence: TGTGCCAGCAGTTACTCGATGGGTAGCTCCTACAATGAGCAGTTCTTC. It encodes CASSYSMGSSYNEQFF.

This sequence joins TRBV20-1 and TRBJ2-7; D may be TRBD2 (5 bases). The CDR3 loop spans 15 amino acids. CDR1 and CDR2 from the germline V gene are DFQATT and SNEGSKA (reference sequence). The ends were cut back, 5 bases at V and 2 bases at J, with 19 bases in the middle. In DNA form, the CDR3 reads TGCAGTGCTTTTAACCGAGCGGAGACTACCTACGAGCAGTACTTC. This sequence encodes CSAFNRAETTYEQYF.

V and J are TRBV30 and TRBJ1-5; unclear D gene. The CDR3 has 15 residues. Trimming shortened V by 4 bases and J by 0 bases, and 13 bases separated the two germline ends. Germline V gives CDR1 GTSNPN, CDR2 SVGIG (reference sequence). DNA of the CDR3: TGTGCCTGGACTGCAGGCAGTCATAGCAATCAGCCCCAGCATTTT. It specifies CAWTAGSHSNQPQHF. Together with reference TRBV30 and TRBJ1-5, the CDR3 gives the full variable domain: SQTIHQWPATLVQPVGSPLSLECTVEGTSNPNLYWYRQAAGRGLQLLFYSVGIGQISSEVPQNLSASRPQDRQFILSSKKLLLSDSGFYLCAWTAGSHSNQPQHFGDGTRLSIL.

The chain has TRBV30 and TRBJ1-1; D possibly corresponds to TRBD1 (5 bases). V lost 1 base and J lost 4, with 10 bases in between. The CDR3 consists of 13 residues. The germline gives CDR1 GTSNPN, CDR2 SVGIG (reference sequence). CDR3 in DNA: TGTGCCTGGAGTGAAGGGGCGGGCACTGAAGCTTTCTTT. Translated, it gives CAWSEGAGTEAFF.

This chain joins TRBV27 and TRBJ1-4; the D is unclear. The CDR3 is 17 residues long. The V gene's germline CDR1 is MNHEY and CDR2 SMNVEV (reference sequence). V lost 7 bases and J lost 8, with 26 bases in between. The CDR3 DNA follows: TGTGCCAGCACCACCGAATCTCCCAGTAAAGGGATAGAAAAACTGTTTTTT. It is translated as CASTTESPSKGIEKLFF.

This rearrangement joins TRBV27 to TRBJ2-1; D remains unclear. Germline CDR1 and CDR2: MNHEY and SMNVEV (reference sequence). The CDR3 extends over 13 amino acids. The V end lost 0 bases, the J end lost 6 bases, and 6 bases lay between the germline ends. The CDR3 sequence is CASSLSLRNEQFF. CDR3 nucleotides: TGTGCCAGCAGTTTATCGTTGCGCAATGAGCAGTTCTTC.

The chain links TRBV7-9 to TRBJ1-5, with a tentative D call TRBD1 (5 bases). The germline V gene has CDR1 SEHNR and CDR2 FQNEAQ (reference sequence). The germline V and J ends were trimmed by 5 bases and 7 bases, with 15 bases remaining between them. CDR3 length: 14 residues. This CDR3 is CASSPPGERQPQHF. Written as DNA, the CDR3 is TGTGCCAGCAGCCCACCGGGGGAGCGGCAGCCCCAGCATTTT.

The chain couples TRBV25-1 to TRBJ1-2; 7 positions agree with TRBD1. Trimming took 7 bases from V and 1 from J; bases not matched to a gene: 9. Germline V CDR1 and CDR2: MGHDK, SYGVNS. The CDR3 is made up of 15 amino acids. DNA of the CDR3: TGTGCCAGCACTGACAGTACAGGGGTTAACTATGGCTACACCTTC. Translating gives CASTDSTGVNYGYTF.

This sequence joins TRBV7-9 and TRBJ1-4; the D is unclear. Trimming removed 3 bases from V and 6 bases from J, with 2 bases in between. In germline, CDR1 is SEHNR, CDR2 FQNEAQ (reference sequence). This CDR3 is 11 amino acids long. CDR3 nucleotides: TGTGCCAGCAGCTTCGATGAAAAACTGTTTTTT. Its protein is CASSFDEKLFF.

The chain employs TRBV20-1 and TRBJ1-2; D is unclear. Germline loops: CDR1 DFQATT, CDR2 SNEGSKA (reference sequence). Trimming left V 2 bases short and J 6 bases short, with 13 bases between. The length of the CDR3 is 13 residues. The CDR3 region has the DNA TGCAGTGCTAGACAGGAGTCCGGGGATGGCTACACCTTC. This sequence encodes CSARQESGDGYTF.

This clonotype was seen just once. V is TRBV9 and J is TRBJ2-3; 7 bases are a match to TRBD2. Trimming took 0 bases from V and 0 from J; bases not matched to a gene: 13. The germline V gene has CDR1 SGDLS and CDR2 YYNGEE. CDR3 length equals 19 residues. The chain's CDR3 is CASSVGFSGIIASTDTQYF. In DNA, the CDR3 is TGTGCCAGCAGCGTAGGGTTCAGCGGGATAATCGCTAGCACAGATACGCAGTATTTT. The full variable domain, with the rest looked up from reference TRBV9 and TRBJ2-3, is DSGVTQTPKHLITATGQRVTLRCSPRSGDLSVYWYQQSLDQGLQFLIQYYNGEERAKGNILERFSAQQFPDLHSELNLSSLELGDSALYFCASSVGFSGIIASTDTQYFGPGTRLTVL.

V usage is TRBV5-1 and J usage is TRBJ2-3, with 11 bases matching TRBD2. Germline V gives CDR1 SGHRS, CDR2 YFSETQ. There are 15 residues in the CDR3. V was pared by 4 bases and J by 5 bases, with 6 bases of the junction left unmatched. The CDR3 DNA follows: TGCGCCAGCAGCCCTAGCGGGGGGAGAGGAGATACGCAGTATTTT. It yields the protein CASSPSGGRGDTQYF.

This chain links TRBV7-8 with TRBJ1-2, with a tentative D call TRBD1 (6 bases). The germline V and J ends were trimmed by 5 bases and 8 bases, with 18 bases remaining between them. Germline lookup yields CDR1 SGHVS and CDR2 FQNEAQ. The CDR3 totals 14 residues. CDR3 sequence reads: CASSRGTGAHGYTF. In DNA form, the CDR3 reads TGTGCCAGCAGCAGAGGCACGGGGGCGCACGGCTACACCTTC.

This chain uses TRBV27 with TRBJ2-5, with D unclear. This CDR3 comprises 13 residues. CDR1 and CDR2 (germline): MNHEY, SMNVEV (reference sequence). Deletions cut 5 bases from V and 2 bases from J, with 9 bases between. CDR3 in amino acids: CASSPVGQETQYF. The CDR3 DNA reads TGTGCCAGCAGTCCCGTGGGGCAAGAGACCCAGTACTTC.

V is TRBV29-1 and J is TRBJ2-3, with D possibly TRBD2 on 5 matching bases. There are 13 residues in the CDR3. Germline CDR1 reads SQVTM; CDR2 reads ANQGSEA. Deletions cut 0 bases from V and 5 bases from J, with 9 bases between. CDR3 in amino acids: CSVEDTAGDTQYF. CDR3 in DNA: TGCAGCGTTGAAGACACGGCGGGAGATACGCAGTATTTT.

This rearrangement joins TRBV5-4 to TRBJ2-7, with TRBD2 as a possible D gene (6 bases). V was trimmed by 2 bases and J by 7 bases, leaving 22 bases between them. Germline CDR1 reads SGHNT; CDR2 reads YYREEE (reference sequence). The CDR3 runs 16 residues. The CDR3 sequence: CASSFGASALMDEQYF. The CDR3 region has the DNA TGTGCCAGCAGCTTCGGGGCTAGCGCGCTAATGGATGAGCAGTACTTC.

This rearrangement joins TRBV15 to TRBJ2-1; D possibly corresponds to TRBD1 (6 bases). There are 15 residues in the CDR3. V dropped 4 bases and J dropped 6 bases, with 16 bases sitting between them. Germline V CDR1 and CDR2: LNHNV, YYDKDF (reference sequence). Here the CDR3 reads CATSTGVTRGNEQFF. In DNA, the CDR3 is TGTGCCACCAGCACAGGGGTGACGAGGGGCAATGAGCAGTTCTTC. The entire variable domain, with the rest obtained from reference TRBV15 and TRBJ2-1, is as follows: DAMVIQNPRYQVTQFGKPVTLSCSQTLNHNVMYWYQQKSSQAPKLLFHYYDKDFNNEADTPDNFQSRRPNTSFCFLDIRSPGLGDTAMYLCATSTGVTRGNEQFFGPGTRLTVL.